The entry below describes one TCR beta chain. This sample stems from a study of blood T cell repertoires in COVID-19. Assay: immunoSEQ multiplex PCR; the TCRdb copy retains only in-frame clones and omits some. The top ten clones hold approximately 9.5% of a sample with over 200,000 clones, approximately 90% of them seen once. Germline V lookup: CDR1 GTSNPN, CDR2 SVGIG (reference sequence). CDR3 length equals 12 residues. Trimming pared 3 bases from V and 5 bases from J, leaving 7 bases between. The TCR was taken from a man aged 35 to 55 who had recovered from COVID-19. The sequenced material came from PBMCs or T cells enriched from blood (not recorded which). The chain is built from TRBV30 and TRBJ2-2; tentative D call: TRBD2 (6 bases). Here the CDR3 DNA reads TGTGCCTGGAGCGGGGGAACCGGGGAGCTGTTTTTT. This gives the protein CAWSGGTGELFF.